This T cell receptor beta chain was recovered during a study of identical twins. Study conclusions and caveats: Conclusions came from cross-sectional statistical analysis, not from following the same donors. Sequences that were beta out-of-frame showed weaker excess twin sharing.

A single record per CDR3 protein comes from TCRdb applying MiXCR to the 5' RACE reads. The sample contains around 240,000 distinct CDR3 sequences, roughly 10% of which appear only once. This clonotype was detected a few times. Its matching antigen is unknown. This CDR3 has 14 residues. Trimming shortened V by 3 bases and J by 4 bases, and 13 bases separated the two germline ends. Germline CDR1 SGHRS, CDR2 YFSETQ. This clonotype was sampled from a man aged 45 to 65 in good health. V is TRBV5-1 and J is TRBJ2-5; the D gene is possibly TRBD1 (5 bases). Sequenced material: memory T cells sorted from blood. The CDR3 reads CASSSEGAGETQYF. DNA for the CDR3: TGCGCCAGCAGCTCGGAAGGGGCTGGAGAGACCCAGTACTTC.